This TCR beta chain was recovered during a study of T-cell reconstitution after alpha-beta-depleted transplantation in children. It was with unique molecular identifiers that the TCRbeta library was prepared. TCRdb called the PCR reads again in MiXCR, with one record for every CDR3 protein. Seen here are 450,000 to 600,000 distinct CDR3 sequences, approximately 20% observed once, and the top ten hold 3% to 4%. V was clipped by 4 bases and J by 2 bases, with 14 bases between them. Germline V gene data show CDR1 as SNHLY and CDR2 as FYNNEI. The CDR3 loop spans 15 amino acids. The sequences come from PBMCs from the stem cell graft donor, collected from the stem cell graft. The rearrangement links TRBV2 to TRBJ2-5; D not resolved. This TCR was recovered from a human donor who donated a stem cell graft to a child with acute lymphoblastic leukemia. The CDR3 here is CASSARGRVQETQYF. The DNA of the CDR3 is TGTGCCAGCAGTGCAAGAGGAAGGGTTCAAGAGACCCAGTACTTC.